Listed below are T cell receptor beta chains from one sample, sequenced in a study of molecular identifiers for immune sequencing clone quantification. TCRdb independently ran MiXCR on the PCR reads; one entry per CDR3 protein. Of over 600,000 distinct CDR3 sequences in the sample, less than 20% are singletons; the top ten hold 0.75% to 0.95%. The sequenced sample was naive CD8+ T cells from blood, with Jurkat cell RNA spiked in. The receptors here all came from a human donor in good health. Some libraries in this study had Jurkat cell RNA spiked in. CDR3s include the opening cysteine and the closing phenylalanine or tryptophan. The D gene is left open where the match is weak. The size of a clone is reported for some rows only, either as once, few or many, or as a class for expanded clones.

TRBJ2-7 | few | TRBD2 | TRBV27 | TGTGCCAGCCGACCGGGACTAGCGACACACGAGCAGTACTTC | CASRPGLATHEQYF
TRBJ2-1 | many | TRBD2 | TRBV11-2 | TGTGCCAGCAGCTCGGGACTAGGGGCCCCTGAGCAGTTCTTC | CASSSGLGAPEQFF
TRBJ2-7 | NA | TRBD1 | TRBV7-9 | TGTGCCAGCAGCAATGGACAGGGGGTCTACGAGCAGTACTTC | CASSNGQGVYEQYF
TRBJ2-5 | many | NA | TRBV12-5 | TGTGCTAGTGGTTTGGGGGACCCCCAAGAGACCCAGTACTTC | CASGLGDPQETQYF
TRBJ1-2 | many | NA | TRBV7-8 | TGTGCCAGCAGCTTAGAGGCTCGGACAGCTCAATTTAGCTACACCTTC | CASSLEARTAQFSYTF
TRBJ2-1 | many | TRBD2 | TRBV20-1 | TGCAGTGCTGTCGGACTAGCGGGAGAGAGAATTTCCTACAATGAGCAGTTCTTC | CSAVGLAGERISYNEQFF
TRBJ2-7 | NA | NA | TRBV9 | TGTGCCAGCAGCGTAGATAGCAGAAGCTACGAGCAGTACTTC | CASSVDSRSYEQYF
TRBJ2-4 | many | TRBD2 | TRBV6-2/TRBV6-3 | TGTGCCAGCAGTTCCCCGGGGACTAGCGGACTTAAAAACATTCAGTACTTC | CASSSPGTSGLKNIQYF
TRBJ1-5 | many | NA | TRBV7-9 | TGTGCCAGCAGCTCTGGGGTCGCGGGAGGTAATCAGCCCCAGCATTTT | CASSSGVAGGNQPQHF
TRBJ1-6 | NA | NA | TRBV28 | TGTGCCAGCAGTTTCTTCCGGGGGCCTATTCCACCCCTCCACTTT | CASSFFRGPIPPLHF
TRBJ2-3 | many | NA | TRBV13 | TGTGCCAGCAGCTTAACGGTTATAGATACGCAGTATTTT | CASSLTVIDTQYF
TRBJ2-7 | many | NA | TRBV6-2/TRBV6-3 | TGTGCCAGCCGATCCAACTACGAGCAGTACTTC | CASRSNYEQYF
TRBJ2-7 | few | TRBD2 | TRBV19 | TGTGCCAGTGCAGCGGGAGGGCTTTCCTACGAGCAGTACTTC | CASAAGGLSYEQYF
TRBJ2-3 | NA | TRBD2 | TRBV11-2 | TGTGCCAGCAGCTTAGAGAGGGCGGGGGGGTTAGATACGCAGTATTTT | CASSLERAGGLDTQYF
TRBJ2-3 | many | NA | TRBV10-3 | TGTGCCACCCAGTGGTCAGGGTTCAGCACAGATACGCAGTATTTT | CATQWSGFSTDTQYF
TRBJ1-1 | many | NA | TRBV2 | TGTGCCACCAGTTTAGAAGCTTTCTTT | CATSLEAFF
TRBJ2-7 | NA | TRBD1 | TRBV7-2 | TGTGCCAGCAGCTTAGCGGGGGGACAGGGTCGCAACGAGCAGTACTTC | CASSLAGGQGRNEQYF
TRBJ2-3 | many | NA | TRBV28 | TGTGCCAGCATCACTCAGATAGCGTCAAGCTATACGCAGTATTTT | CASITQIASSYTQYF
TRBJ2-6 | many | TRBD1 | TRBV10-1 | TGCGCCAGCAGAGGGACAGGGGCTGGGGCCAACGTCCTGACTTTC | CASRGTGAGANVLTF
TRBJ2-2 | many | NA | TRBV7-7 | TGTGCTAGCAGCTTAGGGTCCCCCCTTACCGGGGAGCTGTTTTTT | CASSLGSPLTGELFF
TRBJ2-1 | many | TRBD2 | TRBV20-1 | TGCAGTGCTAGAGAATTAGTGGCGGGAGCGAGATACAATGAGCAGTTCTTC | CSARELVAGARYNEQFF
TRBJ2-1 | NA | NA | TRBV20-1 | TGCAGTGCTAGAGAGTCTTCTAGCGCACGTGTTAATGAGCAGTTCTTC | CSARESSSARVNEQFF
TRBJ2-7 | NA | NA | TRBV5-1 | TGCGCCAGCTGCTTGGGAGGGGGAGGTGAGCAGTACTTC | CASCLGGGGEQYF